This T cell receptor beta chain was profiled in a study of shared clonotypes between healthy human individuals. Study-wide results and caveats: Among donors, clonotype sharing was expected to be affected by sequencing depth.

Each cell subset's genomic DNA was divided evenly among several immunoSEQ plates. Researchers sequenced unsorted PBMC DNA using ten immunoSEQ deep assay plates. Assay used: immunoSEQ multiplex PCR; TCRdb lists only in-frame clones, some missing. Of some 530,000 clones detected, 81% appear once; the ten largest clones hold about an eighth. CDR1 and CDR2 (germline): SGHTA, FQGNSA. V lost 0 bases to trimming and J lost 1 base, with 9 bases between them. The CDR3 spans 15 residues. Notes on this clone: Antigen unknown.

The sequenced material came from PBMCs. The receptor was isolated from a woman in her thirties or forties in good health. Some clones in this sample may be carry-over from other donors' samples. The V gene is TRBV7-2, the J gene TRBJ1-1, with D possibly being TRBD1 (5 bases). The CDR3 DNA is TGTGCCAGCAGCTTAGCGGGACGGACGAACACTGAAGCTTTCTTT. It codes for CASSLAGRTNTEAFF.